Sequencing of this T cell receptor beta chain was carried out in a study of cytomegalovirus exposure and HLA in healthy donors. Study-wide results and caveats: Analysis was carried out at a later point, and it linked a missense DCLRE1C variant to TCR beta V- and J-gene trimming. A few chains tied to CMV proved CMV antigen-specific in vitro. High specificity and sensitivity for cytomegalovirus status were reported for the classifier.

Primers: 60 Vbeta forward and 13 Jbeta reverse. The assay was immunoSEQ multiplex PCR, and TCRdb's table has in-frame clones only and misses some. The sample includes approximately 140,000 clones, less than 85% of them seen just once. The germline V gene has CDR1 MDHEN and CDR2 SYDVKM. This CDR3 has 16 amino acids. V trimming: 5 bases; J trimming: 2 bases; junction bases outside the gene matches: 9. As concerns this clone: The antigen is unknown.

The chain couples TRBV28 to TRBJ1-2; 9 bases fit TRBD1. The sample taken for sequencing was PBMCs. This clonotype was obtained from a man in his fifties or sixties in good health and CMV-seropositive. The CDR3 bases are TGTGCCAGCAGTCCACCCGGGACAGGGCTCAACTATGGCTACACCTTC. Translating gives CASSPPGTGLNYGYTF.